What follows are 25 T cell receptor beta chains derived from one specimen sequenced in a study of high-grade serous ovarian cancer treatment subgroups. Tumor samples were taken before definitive surgery or chemotherapy. Only in-frame clones appear in the TCRdb table, and some are missing; sequencing was by immunoSEQ multiplex PCR. This sample has approximately 4,000 clones, with 70% to 80% found just once. The source material was tumor tissue. Receptors were obtained from a human donor with high-grade serous ovarian cancer.

This chain uses TRBV15 with TRBJ2-2; possibly TRBD2 for D (5 bases). CDR1 LNHNV and CDR2 YYDKDF come from the germline V gene (reference sequence). Trimming left V 1 base short and J 3 bases short, with 9 bases between. The CDR3 is 15 residues long. This chain's CDR3 is CATSRGHGDTGELFF. The CDR3 DNA sequence: TGTGCCACCAGCAGAGGACACGGGGACACCGGGGAGCTGTTTTTT.

The V and J genes are TRBV1 and TRBJ2-7; no DNA check was done on the table's D call, TRBD2. TRBV1 is tagged as a pseudogene. The CDR3 contains 17 residues. The DNA for the CDR3 is TGCACCAGCAGCCATTGGATTAGCGGGAGAAGGGAATACGAGCAGTACTTC. It codes for CTSSHWISGRREYEQYF.

The chain employs TRBV6-5 and TRBJ2-3; D is uncertain. The CDR3 runs 15 residues. V was clipped by 4 bases and J by 2 bases, with 13 bases between them. In germline, CDR1 is MNHEY, CDR2 SVGAGI. In DNA, the CDR3 is TGTGCCAGCAGTTGGGCCCATAGACACACAGATACGCAGTATTTT. Protein: CASSWAHRHTDTQYF.

The V gene is TRBV5-6, the J gene TRBJ1-1; D not certain. Between the trimmed V and J ends, which lost 2 bases and 8 bases, there was a span of 16 bases. The CDR3 covers 14 residues. Germline CDR1 is SGHDT and CDR2 is YYEEEE. In DNA form, the CDR3 reads TGTGCCAGCAGCTTAAGTTGGGGAATGGAGGAAGCTTTCTTT. This codes for CASSLSWGMEEAFF.

The chain has TRBV30 and TRBJ1-2; D gene ambiguous. The CDR3 length is 13 residues. In germline, CDR1 is GTSNPN, CDR2 SVGIG (reference sequence). V lost 5 bases, J lost 5 bases, and 15 bases lay in between. This chain's CDR3 is CAWANGGQYGYTF. The CDR3 DNA sequence: TGTGCCTGGGCCAATGGAGGGCAGTATGGCTACACCTTC.

The chain combines TRBV29-1 with TRBJ1-2; a possible D gene is TRBD1 (5 bases). Germline V CDR1 and CDR2: SQVTM, ANQGSEA. The V and J ends lost 6 bases and 6 bases respectively, with 8 bases between them. The CDR3 is 10 amino acids. CDR3 protein: CSVRQNGYTF. Here the CDR3 DNA reads TGCAGCGTCCGACAGAATGGCTACACCTTC.

The chain recombines TRBV30 with TRBJ2-2, with 7 bases that match TRBD1. After removal of 5 bases from V and 4 bases from J, the junction contained 13 bases not matched to a gene. Germline CDR1 reads GTSNPN; CDR2 reads SVGIG (reference sequence). The CDR3 runs to 16 residues. The CDR3 region is CAWGRGQRIATGELFF. CDR3 coding DNA: TGTGCCTGGGGCAGGGGACAGCGGATAGCCACCGGGGAGCTGTTTTTT. Full variable domain (rest looked up from reference TRBV30 and TRBJ2-2): SQTIHQWPATLVQPVGSPLSLECTVEGTSNPNLYWYRQAAGRGLQLLFYSVGIGQISSEVPQNLSASRPQDRQFILSSKKLLLSDSGFYLCAWGRGQRIATGELFFGEGSRLTVL.

J is TRBJ1-5 and V is TRBV5-6; tentative D call: TRBD1 (6 bases). The V end lost 2 bases, the J end lost 0 bases, and 9 bases lay between the germline ends. This CDR3 has 15 residues. Germline V CDR1 and CDR2: SGHDT, YYEEEE. CDR3 protein: CASSLQGISNQPQHF. CDR3 DNA: TGTGCCAGCAGCTTACAGGGAATTAGCAATCAGCCCCAGCATTTT.

The CDR3 region has the DNA TGTGCCACGGCAGGGGACACCGGGGAGCTGTTTTTT. Translating it yields CATAGDTGELFF. The rearrangement links TRBV27 to TRBJ2-2, with D possibly TRBD1 on 6 matching bases. Germline loops: CDR1 MNHEY, CDR2 SMNVEV (reference sequence). V lost 10 bases and J lost 3, with 9 bases in between. This CDR3 has 12 amino acids.

The chain combines TRBV5-1 with TRBJ2-5; a weak D match, TRBD2 (6 bases). The end of the DNA is better explained by TRBJ2-7, so the J call may be wrong. CDR3 length: 14 amino acids. In germline, CDR1 is SGHRS, CDR2 YFSETQ. CDR3 in DNA: TGCGCCAGCAGCTTGCAGGAGGGGACCTACGAGCAGTACTTC. Translation gives CASSLQEGTYEQYF.

In its sample, this clone was seen a few times. This chain joins TRBV9 and TRBJ2-1; 10 nucleotides agree with TRBD2. Per germline, CDR1 SGDLS and CDR2 YYNGEE. CDR3 length: 16 residues. V dropped 4 bases and J dropped 1; count of bases not matched to a gene: 5. The CDR3 loop reads CASSPGLAESYNEQFF. The DNA of the CDR3 is TGTGCCAGCAGCCCCGGACTAGCGGAATCCTACAATGAGCAGTTCTTC.

The genes are TRBV6-5 and TRBJ1-4; TRBD1 is a possible D gene (5 bases). The V and J ends lost 5 bases and 5 bases respectively, with 15 bases between them. Germline values: CDR1 MNHEY, CDR2 SVGAGI. The CDR3 sequence is 15 residues long. The CDR3 nucleotides are TGTGCCAGCAGTCGACCGGGACGGGGGAATGAAAAACTGTTTTTT. Amino acids: CASSRPGRGNEKLFF.

This chain joins TRBV27 and TRBJ1-6, with D uncertain. The V and J ends lost 4 bases and 11 bases respectively, with 9 bases between them. Per the germline V gene, CDR1 is MNHEY and CDR2 is SMNVEV (reference sequence). The CDR3 sequence is 12 residues long. In nucleotides, the CDR3 is TGTGCCAGCAGTTCCGCCCCCCCACCCCTCCACTTT. Translated, it gives CASSSAPPPLHF.

The chain employs TRBV5-6 and TRBJ2-7; 7 positions agree with TRBD1. Germline trimming cut 5 bases from V and 3 bases from J; bases unmatched to any gene: 8. The CDR3 is 14 residues long. Per the germline V gene, CDR1 is SGHDT and CDR2 is YYEEEE. In DNA form, the CDR3 reads TGTGCCAGCAGACCCCAGACAGGGATCTACGAGCAGTACGTC. Translating gives CASRPQTGIYEQYV.

The CDR3 here is CASSIGTSGATGTGELFF. The CDR3 bases are TGTGCCAGCAGCATCGGGACTAGCGGGGCTACGGGGACCGGGGAGCTGTTTTTT. The rearrangement links TRBV7-3 to TRBJ2-2; 13 bases are a match to TRBD2. The CDR3 runs 18 residues. Germline-derived CDR1 and CDR2 are SGHTA and FQGTGA. The ends lost 5 bases at V and 5 bases at J; junction bases unmatched: 11.

The chain couples TRBV7-2 to TRBJ2-5; D tentatively fits TRBD1 or TRBD2 (5 bases each). In germline, CDR1 is SGHTA, CDR2 FQGNSA. V gave up 4 bases and J gave up 2 bases, with 5 bases separating them. The CDR3 is made up of 12 amino acids. CDR3 residues: CASSWGQETQYF. CDR3 in DNA: TGTGCCAGCAGCTGGGGGCAAGAGACCCAGTACTTC.

This clone was picked up one time. This chain joins TRBV6-1 and TRBJ1-3, with 7 bases aligning to TRBD1. CDR1 and CDR2 from the germline V gene are MNHNS and SASEGT. Trimming removed 7 bases from V and 0 bases from J; junction bases left unmatched: 6. The CDR3 length is 15 residues. The CDR3 nucleotides read TGTGCCAGCATATTGGGACAGCGCTCTGGAAACACCATATATTTT. Encoded protein: CASILGQRSGNTIYF.

The chain carries TRBV19 and TRBJ1-1; D ambiguous. Deletions cut 5 bases from V and 5 bases from J, with 12 bases between. The CDR3 runs to 13 residues. Germline V gives CDR1 LNHDA, CDR2 SQIVND (reference sequence). The CDR3 loop reads CASSQWVATEAFF. The CDR3 region has the DNA TGTGCCAGTAGTCAATGGGTGGCGACTGAAGCTTTCTTT.

The J gene is TRBJ2-7, the V gene TRBV5-1; 10 bases agree with TRBD2. V shed 4 bases and J 2 bases; nucleotides not matched to a gene: 12. Germline lookup yields CDR1 SGHRS and CDR2 YFSETQ. This CDR3 region has 17 residues. The CDR3 spells CASSPTTSGHTAYEQYF. CDR3 DNA sequence: TGCGCCAGCAGCCCTACGACTAGCGGGCATACTGCCTACGAGCAGTACTTC.

The V and J genes are TRBV29-1 and TRBJ2-1; D gene unclear. The CDR3 runs 10 residues. From germline, CDR1 is SQVTM and CDR2 ANQGSEA. V was trimmed by 6 bases and J by 5 bases, leaving 5 bases between them. CDR3 nucleotide sequence: TGCAGCGTGGGGAACAATGAGCAGTTCTTC. Translation: CSVGNNEQFF.

The rearrangement uses TRBV6-5 and TRBJ1-6; 7 positions agree with TRBD1. CDR1 and CDR2 from the germline V gene are MNHEY and SVGAGI. The CDR3 has 16 amino acids. V dropped 2 bases and J dropped 11; count of bases not matched to a gene: 12. For the CDR3, the DNA is TGTGCCAGCAGTTACCTCACGACAGGGCGTAAGGCACCCCTCCACTTT. Amino acid sequence: CASSYLTTGRKAPLHF.

This sequence joins TRBV9 and TRBJ1-1; 9 bases fit TRBD1. CDR1 is SGDLS and CDR2 is YYNGEE in the germline V gene. Trimming removed 4 bases from V and 6 bases from J; junction bases left unmatched: 10. The CDR3 sequence is 15 residues long. The DNA of the CDR3 is TGTGCCAGCAGCCCTTGGCACAGGGGGCTGGCTGAAGCTTTCTTT. Residues: CASSPWHRGLAEAFF.

This sequence joins TRBV5-4 and TRBJ1-1, with a weak D call TRBD1 (6 bases). The germline CDR1 and CDR2 sequences are SGHNT and YYREEE (reference sequence). This CDR3 has 14 residues. Trimming took off 1 base at V and 6 bases at J, with 13 bases between the two ends. The CDR3 sequence is CASSLQGPGAEAFF. CDR3 sequence (DNA): TGTGCCAGCAGCTTGCAGGGGCCAGGGGCTGAAGCTTTCTTT.

The chain combines TRBV30 with TRBJ1-6, with 7 bases identical to TRBD1. The germline V gene encodes CDR1 GTSNPN and CDR2 SVGIG (reference sequence). The CDR3 is 15 amino acids. V lost 3 bases and J lost 8; bases outside the gene matches: 10. CDR3 DNA: TGTGCCTGGAGCCACAGGGGACTGGAACATTCACCCCTCCACTTT. It yields the protein CAWSHRGLEHSPLHF.

The chain uses TRBV6-1 and TRBJ1-4, with D tentatively TRBD1 (5 bases). The CDR3 length is 14 residues. In germline, CDR1 is MNHNS, CDR2 SASEGT. V lost 6 bases and J lost 0, with 8 bases in between. The chain's CDR3 is CASSGTATNEKLFF. In nucleotides, the CDR3 is TGTGCCAGCAGCGGGACGGCAACTAATGAAAAACTGTTTTTT.